This T cell receptor (beta chain) was sequenced during a study of graft-versus-host responses after intestinal transplantation. Background on the study: Recipients uniformly received anti-thymocyte globulin induction, followed by tacrolimus and steroids for 2 to 4 years. General observations from the study: In recipient marrow, GvH clones were found, and some appeared first in ileum or blood.

This CDR3 contains 13 residues. The V and J ends lost 5 bases and 2 bases respectively, with 10 bases between them. Germline values: CDR1 MDHEN, CDR2 SYDVKM. The table came from immunoSEQ multiplex PCR; TCRdb's copy has only in-frame clones and leaves some out. The sample has about 37,000 clones; around 90% are singletons. Remarks on this clone: Its antigen is not identified.

The starting material, graft tissue, was processed to release intraepithelial and lamina propria lymphocytes. The rearrangement joins TRBV28 to TRBJ2-7; the D gene could be TRBD1 or TRBD2 (5 bases each). The TCR sequence derives from a human patient who received an intestinal transplant, so some T cells may come from the graft donor. Sequencing was performed on ileum tissue, taken roughly 200 days after intestinal transplant. In DNA, the CDR3 is TGTGCCAGCAGTGGGACCCCGACCTACGAGCAGTACTTC. Translation: CASSGTPTYEQYF.